This TCR beta chain was recorded in a study of T-cell reconstitution after alpha-beta-depleted transplantation in children. Trimming removed 0 bases at V and 5 bases at J, with 13 bases between. Looked up from germline, CDR1 is DFQATT and CDR2 is SNEGSKA (reference sequence). The CDR3 extends over 14 amino acids. This clonotype was observed a few times. As yet, its antigen is unknown. TCRbeta library preparation incorporated unique molecular identifiers. A single record per CDR3 protein comes from TCRdb applying MiXCR to the PCR reads. The data show around 670,000 distinct CDR3 sequences, over 10% seen once. Study-wide results and limits: Newly made T cells mostly supplied T-cell counts and diversity one year after transplant.

Sequences were derived from PBMCs, sampled before TCRalphabeta/CD19-depleted stem cell transplant. V is TRBV20-1 and J is TRBJ1-1, with D hard to call. The source is a girl aged 2-10 years with congenital amegakaryocytic thrombocytopenia, due to receive a stem cell transplant. CDR3 bases: TGCAGTGCTAGAGATGTTTTGCAGAGGACTGAAGCTTTCTTT. Protein sequence: CSARDVLQRTEAFF.